Given below is one TCR beta chain in context. Antigen: not known. Germline CDR1 is SGHVS and CDR2 is FNYEAQ. The V gene lost 1 base and the J gene lost 5 bases, with 11 bases spanning the gap. The CDR3 length is 15 residues. This sample was included in a study of cytomegalovirus exposure and HLA in healthy donors. Study overall: As released early, the data held some 80 million unique TCRs from HLA-typed donors. Broader study findings: Rare TCR sequences dominated, though some public TCRs recurred in many donors.

PCR amplification relied on 60 Vbeta primers (plus 13 Jbeta primers). Original methodology: Roughly 80 million unique TCR beta chains, about 12 million shared, were counted in a later analysis. Here immunoSEQ multiplex PCR was the method, and the copy in TCRdb shows in-frame clones only, minus some. The V and J calls and clone size come from that table; D and trimming were worked out from the DNA. The data contain about 210,000 clones, around four fifths of them singletons. The study sampled nominally healthy donors, though unrecorded immune exposures were likely. This clonotype was obtained from a woman aged 45 to 65 in good health and CMV-seropositive. The chain recombines TRBV7-6 with TRBJ2-2; no firm D call. The sequencing sample was made of PBMCs. The CDR3: CASSLVPEETGELFF. The CDR3 region has the DNA TGTGCCAGCAGCTTAGTCCCCGAGGAGACCGGGGAGCTGTTTTTT.